A selection of T cell receptor beta chains follows, all from one sample in a study of cytotoxic CD8 clonotypes in ibrutinib-treated CLL. Data came from immunoSEQ multiplex PCR; TCRdb stores just in-frame clones and leaves some out. The sample lists roughly 180,000 clones; approximately 68% were seen once. The sample here was PBMCs, taken after 24 months of ibrutinib treatment. These TCRs come from a human donor with chronic lymphocytic leukemia. Both conserved end residues are part of each CDR3. Fields, in order: clone size, J gene, V gene, D gene, CDR3 DNA, CDR3 protein. A D gene is named only where the DNA matches it firmly. Size is omitted from some rows. Given values are once, few, many or a class for expanded clones.

clone size: few; J gene: TRBJ2-1; V gene: TRBV6-5; D gene: NA; CDR3 DNA: TGTGCCAGCAGTTACTCGTGGGTTAGGAGGGGTGAGCAGTTCTTC; CDR3 protein: CASSYSWVRRGEQFF
clone size: NA; J gene: TRBJ2-1; V gene: TRBV10-3; D gene: NA; CDR3 DNA: TGTGCCATCAGTGGCGCGAGGGTCCCCTCCTACAATGAGCAGTTCTTC; CDR3 protein: CAISGARVPSYNEQFF
clone size: NA; J gene: TRBJ2-5; V gene: TRBV30; D gene: NA; CDR3 DNA: TGTGCCTGGAGTGTACCTGGTTTGGATACCCAAGAGACCCAGTACTTC; CDR3 protein: CAWSVPGLDTQETQYF
clone size: few; J gene: TRBJ2-2; V gene: TRBV7-3; D gene: NA; CDR3 DNA: TGTGCCAGCAGCTTAGTTTTCAACACCGGGGAGCTGTTTTTT; CDR3 protein: CASSLVFNTGELFF
clone size: few; J gene: TRBJ2-2; V gene: TRBV5-1; D gene: NA; CDR3 DNA: TGCGCCAGCAGCTTTCTTTCAGGAACCGGGGAGCTGTTTTTT; CDR3 protein: CASSFLSGTGELFF
clone size: NA; J gene: TRBJ2-6; V gene: TRBV9; D gene: NA; CDR3 DNA: TGTGCCAGCAGCGTAGGGGAGTGGGCCACCGGGGCCAACGTCCTGACTTTC; CDR3 protein: CASSVGEWATGANVLTF
clone size: NA; J gene: TRBJ1-3; V gene: TRBV29-1; D gene: NA; CDR3 DNA: TGCAGCGGGGTTGGGGCTGGAAACACCATATATTTT; CDR3 protein: CSGVGAGNTIYF
clone size: NA; J gene: TRBJ1-6; V gene: TRBV30; D gene: TRBD1; CDR3 DNA: TGTGCCTGGGCGGACAGGGCCAATTCACCCCTCCACTTT; CDR3 protein: CAWADRANSPLHF
clone size: NA; J gene: TRBJ2-5; V gene: TRBV29-1; D gene: NA; CDR3 DNA: TGCAGCGTTGAAAAAATGACAATCCAAGAGACCCAGTACTTC; CDR3 protein: CSVEKMTIQETQYF
clone size: NA; J gene: TRBJ1-5; V gene: TRBV9; D gene: NA; CDR3 DNA: TGTGCCAGCAGCGTAGCGACGGACTCTAGCCAGCATTTT; CDR3 protein: CASSVATDSSQHF
clone size: NA; J gene: TRBJ2-5; V gene: TRBV27; D gene: TRBD2; CDR3 DNA: TGTGCCAGCAGTTTTGCGGGAGCGGAGACCCAGTACTTC; CDR3 protein: CASSFAGAETQYF
clone size: NA; J gene: TRBJ1-2; V gene: TRBV6-6; D gene: NA; CDR3 DNA: TGTGCCAGCAGTTACTCTGGGGGATATGGCTACACCTTC; CDR3 protein: CASSYSGGYGYTF
clone size: NA; J gene: TRBJ1-1; V gene: TRBV27; D gene: NA; CDR3 DNA: TGTGCCAGCAGTTACACCATGAACACTGAAGCTTTCTTT; CDR3 protein: CASSYTMNTEAFF
clone size: NA; J gene: TRBJ2-7; V gene: TRBV14; D gene: TRBD1; CDR3 DNA: TGTGCCAGCAGCCAAGGTACAGGGGGCTACGAGCAGTACTTC; CDR3 protein: CASSQGTGGYEQYF
clone size: NA; J gene: TRBJ2-4; V gene: TRBV19; D gene: NA; CDR3 DNA: TGTGCCAGTAGTATAGATCTTGGGGTGGAAAACATTCAGTACTTC; CDR3 protein: CASSIDLGVENIQYF
clone size: once; J gene: TRBJ2-7; V gene: TRBV5-1; D gene: NA; CDR3 DNA: TGCGCCAGCAGCTTTAGGACTGACTCCTACGAGCAGTACTTC; CDR3 protein: CASSFRTDSYEQYF
clone size: NA; J gene: TRBJ2-3; V gene: TRBV9; D gene: TRBD1; CDR3 DNA: TGTGCCAGCAGCGTAGGGACGAGGGGACAGGGTACAGATACGCAGTATTTT; CDR3 protein: CASSVGTRGQGTDTQYF
clone size: NA; J gene: TRBJ2-3; V gene: TRBV21-1; D gene: NA; CDR3 DNA: TGTGCCAGCAGCAAAGGGACAAAGAGCACAGATACGCAGTATTTT; CDR3 protein: CASSKGTKSTDTQYF
clone size: NA; J gene: TRBJ2-5; V gene: TRBV30; D gene: TRBD2; CDR3 DNA: TGTGCCTGGAGTAAAGGACTAGCGGGAGAGACCCAGTACTTC; CDR3 protein: CAWSKGLAGETQYF
clone size: NA; J gene: TRBJ1-2; V gene: TRBV6-5; D gene: TRBD1; CDR3 DNA: TGTGCCAGCAGTTACTCGAGGGCAGGGGGTAACTATGGCTACACCTTC; CDR3 protein: CASSYSRAGGNYGYTF
clone size: few; J gene: TRBJ2-4; V gene: TRBV11-2; D gene: NA; CDR3 DNA: TGTGCCAGCACCCCGATCGCCAAAAACATTCAGTACTTC; CDR3 protein: CASTPIAKNIQYF
clone size: few; J gene: TRBJ1-1; V gene: TRBV19; D gene: TRBD1; CDR3 DNA: TGTGCCAGTAGTAGGGACAGGTTCGACACTGAAGCTTTCTTT; CDR3 protein: CASSRDRFDTEAFF
clone size: NA; J gene: TRBJ1-3; V gene: TRBV5-1; D gene: NA; CDR3 DNA: TGCGCCAGCATGGACGGTAGCTCTGGAAACACCATATATTTT; CDR3 protein: CASMDGSSGNTIYF
clone size: few; J gene: TRBJ1-2; V gene: TRBV4-2; D gene: NA; CDR3 DNA: TGTGCCAGCAGCCAAGATAGTGATAGGACCCGTAATGGCTACACCTTC; CDR3 protein: CASSQDSDRTRNGYTF
clone size: once; J gene: TRBJ1-5; V gene: TRBV6-1; D gene: NA; CDR3 DNA: TGTGCCAGCAGTGAGTTTTGGGGGCAGAGCAATCAGCCCCAGCATTTT; CDR3 protein: CASSEFWGQSNQPQHF
clone size: once; J gene: TRBJ2-7; V gene: TRBV6-5; D gene: NA; CDR3 DNA: TGTGCCAGCAGTTATGCCGGCGAGCAGTACTTC; CDR3 protein: CASSYAGEQYF
clone size: NA; J gene: TRBJ1-3; V gene: TRBV19; D gene: NA; CDR3 DNA: TGTGCCAGTAGGTCCGGGAGCTCTGGAAACACCATATATTTT; CDR3 protein: CASRSGSSGNTIYF
clone size: NA; J gene: TRBJ2-3; V gene: TRBV7-2; D gene: TRBD2; CDR3 DNA: TGTGCCAGCAGCTTAGCTACGGGAGGGGTTTATTATACGCAGTATTTT; CDR3 protein: CASSLATGGVYYTQYF